The 19 T cell receptor beta chains below come from one sample, sequenced in a study of T cell responses to AZD1222 COVID-19 vaccine. Only in-frame clones appear in the TCRdb table, and some are missing; sequencing was by immunoSEQ multiplex PCR. Among some 96,000 clones listed, about 90% were seen once. The source material was peripheral blood, sampled on day 0 of AZD1222 vaccination. These receptors came from an adult in good health.

The chain couples TRBV7-9 to TRBJ2-7; D may be TRBD2 (6 bases). This CDR3 is 17 amino acids long. V lost 8 bases and J 4 bases, leaving 27 bases between the germline ends. Looked up from germline, CDR1 is SEHNR and CDR2 is FQNEAQ (reference sequence). Here the CDR3 reads CASSASAGKVPGYEQYF. CDR3 DNA: TGTGCCAGCTCAGCTTCGGCGGGAAAGGTTCCGGGGTACGAGCAGTACTTC.

This chain joins TRBV28 and TRBJ2-1; 12 bases are shared with TRBD2. Per the germline V gene, CDR1 is MDHEN and CDR2 is SYDVKM. The CDR3 spans 15 residues. V lost 6 bases, J lost 10 bases, and 10 bases stayed unmatched. The CDR3 coding sequence is TGTGCCAGCAGCACCCTAGCGGGAGGGCCACAAGAGCAGTTCTTC. It yields the protein CASSTLAGGPQEQFF.

Here the CDR3 reads CASSFDSNYGYTF. Written as DNA, the CDR3 is TGTGCCAGCAGTTTCGATTCTAACTATGGCTACACCTTC. The J gene is TRBJ1-2, the V gene TRBV6-6; D unresolved. This CDR3 is built from 13 residues. Trimming shortened V by 4 bases and J by 0 bases, and 6 bases separated the two germline ends. The V gene's germline CDR1 is MNHNY and CDR2 SVGAGI (reference sequence).

The CDR3, as DNA: TGTGCCAGCAGCCGGACAGTATTAACTGAAGCTTTCTTT. This codes for CASSRTVLTEAFF. The V and J genes are TRBV7-8 and TRBJ1-1, with a tentative D call TRBD1 (6 bases). Per germline, CDR1 SGHVS and CDR2 FQNEAQ. V dropped 5 bases and J dropped 5 bases, with 12 bases sitting between them. The CDR3 is made up of 13 amino acids.

The chain uses TRBV12-5 and TRBJ2-3; tentatively, D is TRBD1 or TRBD2 (5 bases each). Germline V gene sequence: CDR1 LGHNT, CDR2 FRNRAP. There are 17 residues in the CDR3. Trimming removed 1 base at V and 2 bases at J, with 16 bases between. The CDR3 DNA reads TGTGCTAGTGGTTTGGCCCGGGACGGAAGATTCACAGATACGCAGTATTTT. Protein product: CASGLARDGRFTDTQYF. Combining the CDR3 with reference TRBV12-5 and TRBJ2-3 gives the whole variable domain DARVTQTPRHKVTEMGQEVTMRCQPILGHNTVFWYRQTMMQGLELLAYFRNRAPLDDSGMPKDRFSAEMPDATLATLKIQPSEPRDSAVYFCASGLARDGRFTDTQYFGPGTRLTVL.

The CDR3 is CSVEGLAGRYEQYF. The DNA of the CDR3 is TGCAGCGTTGAAGGACTAGCGGGAAGATACGAGCAGTACTTC. The rearrangement uses TRBV29-1 and TRBJ2-7; 11 bases map to TRBD2. The germline V gene has CDR1 SQVTM and CDR2 ANQGSEA. Trimming at V came to 1 base and at J to 4 bases, leaving 3 bases not matched to a gene. The CDR3 has 14 amino acids.

V usage is TRBV3-1 (or the pseudogene TRBV3-2) and J usage is TRBJ2-1; 9 bases align to TRBD2. Germline V gene sequence: CDR1 LGHDT, CDR2 YNNKEL (reference sequence). The ends lost 0 bases at V and 4 bases at J; junction bases unmatched: 10. The CDR3 spans 18 residues. CDR3 protein: CASSQDLASGNTYNEQFF. The CDR3 bases are TGTGCCAGCAGCCAAGATTTGGCTAGCGGGAATACATACAATGAGCAGTTCTTC.

This clone showed up just once. The chain links TRBV5-4 to TRBJ2-3; D assignment may be TRBD1 or TRBD2 (6 bases each). Trimming removed 4 bases from V and 3 bases from J, with 9 bases in between. The germline CDR1 and CDR2 sequences are SGHNT and YYREEE (reference sequence). The CDR3 consists of 13 residues. The CDR3 region is CASSAGHTDTQYF. As DNA, the CDR3 is TGTGCCAGCAGCGCGGGACATACAGATACGCAGTATTTT.

The sample holds a few counts of this clone. The rearrangement joins TRBV15 to TRBJ2-5; 9 bases are a match to TRBD1. The CDR3 runs 15 residues. The V and J ends lost 5 bases and 4 bases, in that order; junction bases with no gene match: 8. Per germline, CDR1 LNHNV and CDR2 YYDKDF (reference sequence). The DNA for the CDR3 is TGTGCCACCAGCGGTTGGACAGGGGCGGGAGAGACCCAGTACTTC. Amino acids: CATSGWTGAGETQYF.

Remarks on this clone: The identical CDR3 is also encoded by other nucleotide sequences in the sample. The chain is built from TRBV7-9 and TRBJ2-7; no firm D call. V was trimmed by 1 base and J by 4 bases, leaving 8 bases between them. Looked up from germline, CDR1 is SEHNR and CDR2 is FQNEAQ (reference sequence). CDR3 length: 13 residues. CDR3 protein: CASSLVGPYEQYF. The CDR3 DNA sequence: TGTGCCAGCAGCTTAGTTGGCCCTTACGAGCAGTACTTC.

CDR3 in amino acids: CASSLTGFQPQHF. In nucleotides, the CDR3 is TGTGCCAGCAGCTTGACAGGGTTTCAGCCCCAGCATTTT. The V call is TRBV27, the J call TRBJ1-5, with 7 bases lining up with TRBD1. This CDR3 has 13 amino acids. V dropped 6 bases and J dropped 6; count of bases not matched to a gene: 5. Looked up from germline, CDR1 is MNHEY and CDR2 is SMNVEV (reference sequence).

The genes are TRBV24-1 and TRBJ2-1; D perhaps matches TRBD2 (6 bases). Trimming shortened V by 5 bases and J by 9 bases, and 16 bases separated the two germline ends. The CDR3 totals 14 residues. Germline V lookup: CDR1 KGHDR, CDR2 SFDVKD. CDR3 residues: CATSARLGLAEQFF. DNA of the CDR3: TGTGCCACCAGTGCCCGACTAGGTCTGGCTGAGCAGTTCTTC.

The gene calls are TRBV29-1 and TRBJ2-7, with TRBD2 as a possible D gene (6 bases). The germline V gene has CDR1 SQVTM and CDR2 ANQGSEA. This CDR3 comprises 13 residues. The V end was cut by 5 bases, the J end by 0 bases, with 11 bases between. CDR3 in amino acids: CSVPSERSYEQYF. The CDR3 region has the DNA TGCAGCGTTCCTAGCGAGCGCTCCTACGAGCAGTACTTC.

J is TRBJ2-6 and V is TRBV28; 7 positions match TRBD1. The V gene's germline CDR1 is MDHEN and CDR2 SYDVKM. Trimming took 2 bases from V and 0 from J; bases not matched to a gene: 7. The CDR3 is 18 amino acids. CDR3 bases: TGTGCCAGCAGTTTAAGGGACAGAATTCTCTCTGGGGCCAACGTCCTGACTTTC. Translated: CASSLRDRILSGANVLTF.

This chain connects TRBV28 to TRBJ1-2; D is possibly TRBD1 (6 bases). Looked up from germline, CDR1 is MDHEN and CDR2 is SYDVKM. Trimming removed 6 bases at V and 4 bases at J, with 15 bases between. This CDR3 is 14 amino acids long. The CDR3 loop is CASRASGQSYGYTF. The CDR3 DNA is TGTGCCAGCAGAGCGAGTGGACAGTCCTATGGCTACACCTTC.

This clone appeared once. The gene calls are TRBV11-3 and TRBJ2-7; 13 bases line up with TRBD2. After removal of 6 bases from V and 6 bases from J, the junction contained 8 bases not matched to a gene. The CDR3 is 15 amino acids. CDR1 and CDR2 from the germline V gene are SGHNT and YENEEA. CDR3 nucleotide sequence: TGTGCCAGCAGTCTGGGGACTAGCGGGACGACCGAGCAGTACTTC. Protein sequence: CASSLGTSGTTEQYF.

The V call is TRBV18, the J call TRBJ1-1, with D possibly TRBD1 on 5 matching bases. The CDR3 has 13 residues. CDR1 and CDR2 from the germline V gene are KGHSH and LQKENI. V was cut by 3 bases and J by 8 bases, with 13 bases left in between. CDR3 protein: CASSPLTDSEAFF. The CDR3 DNA sequence: TGTGCCAGCTCACCCTTGACAGATAGCGAAGCTTTCTTT.

The J gene is TRBJ1-1, the V gene TRBV14; D is perhaps TRBD1 (5 bases). Germline CDR1 and CDR2: SGHDN and FVKESK. The CDR3 has 13 residues. V was cut by 2 bases and J by 7 bases, with 11 bases left in between. The CDR3 coding sequence is TGTGCCAGCAGCCAATCAGGGCGCAGTGAAGCTTTCTTT. Protein: CASSQSGRSEAFF. Using reference TRBV14 and TRBJ1-1 for the parts outside the CDR3, the full variable domain is EAGVTQFPSHSVIEKGQTVTLRCDPISGHDNLYWYRRVMGKEIKFLLHFVKESKQDESGMPNNRFLAERTGGTYSTLKVQPAELEDSGVYFCASSQSGRSEAFFGQGTRLTVV.

Written as DNA, the CDR3 is TGTGCCACCCGGGTTTCAGGGGACGGCTACACCTTC. Translating it yields CATRVSGDGYTF. The chain recombines TRBV28 with TRBJ1-2, with D tentatively TRBD1 (6 bases). Between the trimmed V and J ends, which lost 10 bases and 8 bases, there was a span of 17 bases. The CDR3 runs to 12 residues. Germline V gene data show CDR1 as MDHEN and CDR2 as SYDVKM.